This T cell receptor beta chain is from a study of T cell clones after liver transplantation. Regarding the study as a whole: Low donor cell numbers restricted donor-reactive repertoire measurement in two subjects.

This table comes from immunoSEQ multiplex PCR, and its TCRdb copy is limited to in-frame clones, with some not included. The repertoire holds 24,000 or so clones, with almost 70% as singletons. Points on this clone: Antigen: not known.

V dropped 0 bases and J dropped 6; count of bases not matched to a gene: 5. This CDR3 contains 14 residues. Germline-derived CDR1 and CDR2 are SGHRS and YFSETQ. The specimen was CD4+ T cells from blood, collected before liver transplant. The TCR comes from a human donor who received a liver transplant. V is TRBV5-1 and J is TRBJ2-7, with 8 positions matching TRBD1. In nucleotides, the CDR3 is TGCGCCAGCAGCTTGGGACAGGGGACTGGCGAGCAGTACGTC. Protein sequence: CASSLGQGTGEQYV.